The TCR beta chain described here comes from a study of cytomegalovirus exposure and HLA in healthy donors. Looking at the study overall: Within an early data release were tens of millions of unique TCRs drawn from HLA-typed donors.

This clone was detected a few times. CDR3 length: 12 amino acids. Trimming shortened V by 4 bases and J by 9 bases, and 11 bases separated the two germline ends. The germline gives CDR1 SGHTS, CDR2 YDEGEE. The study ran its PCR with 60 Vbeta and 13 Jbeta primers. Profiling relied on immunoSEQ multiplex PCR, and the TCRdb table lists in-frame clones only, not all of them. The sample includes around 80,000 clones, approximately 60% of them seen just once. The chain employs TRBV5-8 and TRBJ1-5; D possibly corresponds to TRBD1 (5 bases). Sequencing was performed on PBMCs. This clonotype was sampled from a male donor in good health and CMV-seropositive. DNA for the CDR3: TGTGCCAGCAGCGTTGGGGGGGGGCCCCAGCATTTT. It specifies CASSVGGGPQHF. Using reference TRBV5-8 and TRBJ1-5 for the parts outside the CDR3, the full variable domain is EAGVTQSPTHLIKTRGQQATLRCSPISGHTSVYWYQQALGLGLQFLLWYDEGEERNRGNFPPRFSGRQFPNYSSELNVNALELEDSALYLCASSVGGGPQHFGDGTRLSIL.